This record covers a single T cell receptor (beta chain). Its antigen is currently unknown. A read error may produce the germline difference seen at one junction end. Germline values: CDR1 SQVTM, CDR2 ANQGSEA. The CDR3 contains 11 residues. This specimen comes from a study of tumor and adjacent non-tumor tissue in lung cancer. Study-level results: Compared with tumor, normal lung showed significantly lower TCR diversity.

The library came from three nested PCR rounds adapted from ARM-PCR protocols. Each CDR3 protein gets one entry after TCRdb re-called the multiplex PCR reads with MiXCR. In the table there are over 40,000 distinct CDR3 sequences, around three quarters of which are singletons. The template was RNA from unsorted bulk tissue. Distant lung tissue was collected more than 3 cm away from the tumor edge. This TCR derives from a woman aged 55-70 years with non-small cell lung cancer. This chain uses TRBV29-1 with TRBJ2-5; D is undetermined. Specimen: distant non-tumor lung tissue. The CDR3 coding sequence is TGTAACGTTGAAAAGGGCGAGACCCAGTACTTC. Its translation: CNVEKGETQYF.